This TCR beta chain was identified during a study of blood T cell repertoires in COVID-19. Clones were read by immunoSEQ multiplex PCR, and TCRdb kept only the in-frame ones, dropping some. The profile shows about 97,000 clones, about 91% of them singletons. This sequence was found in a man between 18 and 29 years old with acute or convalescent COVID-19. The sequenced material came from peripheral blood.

The CDR3 region is CASSTPDGNSYEQYF. Here the CDR3 DNA reads TGTGCCAGTAGTACTCCGGACGGGAACTCCTACGAGCAGTACTTC. The chain joins TRBV19 to TRBJ2-7, with D perhaps TRBD2 (5 bases). V lost 4 bases, J lost 0 bases, and 13 bases lay in between. The CDR3 totals 15 residues. Looked up from germline, CDR1 is LNHDA and CDR2 is SQIVND (reference sequence). Variable domain in full (rest from reference TRBV19 and TRBJ2-7): DGGITQSPKYLFRKEGQNVTLSCEQNLNHDAMYWYRQDPGQGLRLIYYSQIVNDFQKGDIAEGYSVSREKKESFPLTVTSAQKNPTAFYLCASSTPDGNSYEQYFGPGTRLTVT.